These 7 T cell receptor beta chains were sequenced from one sample in a study of blood T cell repertoires in COVID-19. The table came from immunoSEQ multiplex PCR; TCRdb's copy has only in-frame clones and leaves some out. The data contain about 250,000 clones, 80% to 90% of them singletons. Sequencing input: PBMCs or T cells enriched from blood (not recorded which). The origin of the receptors is a man aged 40-55 years who had recovered from COVID-19.

The genes are TRBV15 and TRBJ1-1; weak D call: TRBD1 (5 bases). The CDR3 is 14 amino acids. Trimming cost V 3 bases and J 0 bases, with 8 bases left between them. In germline, CDR1 is LNHNV, CDR2 YYDKDF (reference sequence). As DNA, the CDR3 is TGTGCCACCAGCAGGGCAGGGCTGAACACTGAAGCTTTCTTT. Its protein is CATSRAGLNTEAFF.

The gene calls are TRBV5-1 and TRBJ2-3; 7 bases fit TRBD2. The CDR3 runs 15 residues. V shed 2 bases, J shed 0 bases, and the junction held 3 bases outside the gene matches. Per the germline V gene, CDR1 is SGHRS and CDR2 is YFSETQ. CDR3 nucleotide sequence: TGCGCCAGCAGCTTTAGCGGGTCTAGCACAGATACGCAGTATTTT. This codes for CASSFSGSSTDTQYF. Filled out from reference TRBV5-1 and TRBJ2-3, the complete variable domain reads KAGVTQTPRYLIKTRGQQVTLSCSPISGHRSVSWYQQTPGQGLQFLFEYFSETQRNKGNFPGRFSGRQFSNSRSEMNVSTLELGDSALYLCASSFSGSSTDTQYFGPGTRLTVL.

In its sample, this clone was seen once. J is TRBJ2-2 and V is TRBV7-8; D is possibly TRBD2 (6 bases). CDR3 length equals 14 residues. Germline-derived CDR1 and CDR2 are SGHVS and FQNEAQ. Trimming pared 5 bases from V and 4 bases from J, leaving 11 bases between. This chain's CDR3 is CASSSRETTGELFF. Written as DNA, the CDR3 is TGTGCCAGCAGCAGCCGGGAGACCACCGGGGAGCTGTTTTTT. Together with reference TRBV7-8 and TRBJ2-2, the CDR3 gives the full variable domain: GAGVSQSPRYKVAKRGQDVALRCDPISGHVSLFWYQQALGQGPEFLTYFQNEAQLDKSGLPSDRFFAERPEGSVSTLKIQRTQQEDSAVYLCASSSRETTGELFFGEGSRLTVL.

This chain joins TRBV7-8 and TRBJ2-7; D remains ambiguous. CDR3 length: 14 amino acids. The V end was cut by 5 bases, the J end by 5 bases, with 16 bases between. Germline lookup yields CDR1 SGHVS and CDR2 FQNEAQ. CDR3 DNA: TGTGCCAGCAGCCCCACCAGGATTCTGAACGAGCAGTACTTC. Translating gives CASSPTRILNEQYF.

J is TRBJ1-5 and V is TRBV19, with 7 bases fitting TRBD1. The germline V gene has CDR1 LNHDA and CDR2 SQIVND (reference sequence). This CDR3 is 15 amino acids long. The V segment lost 2 bases and the J segment 5 bases; nucleotides outside the gene matches: 6. The chain's CDR3 is CASSINRGGDQPQHF. The CDR3 bases are TGTGCCAGTAGTATAAACAGGGGAGGTGATCAGCCCCAGCATTTT.

V is TRBV5-1 and J is TRBJ1-4, with 10 bases aligning to TRBD1. J lost 4 bases, V lost 4 bases, and 7 bases had no gene match. The V gene's germline CDR1 is SGHRS and CDR2 YFSETQ. The CDR3 contains 16 residues. The CDR3 sequence: CASSTGQGWDNEKLFF. DNA for the CDR3: TGCGCCAGCAGCACGGGACAGGGGTGGGATAATGAAAAACTGTTTTTT.

The rearrangement links TRBV7-2 to TRBJ1-1, with D hard to call. From germline, CDR1 is SGHTA and CDR2 FQGNSA. The CDR3 length is 15 residues. Trimming removed 2 bases at V and 0 bases at J, with 10 bases between. CDR3 nucleotides: TGTGCCAGCAGCTTATCTGCGACTATGAACACTGAAGCTTTCTTT. Its translation is CASSLSATMNTEAFF.